This T cell receptor beta chain was recorded in a study of T cell responses to AZD1222 COVID-19 vaccine. Study-wide results and limits: Only 5 or 6 individuals given AZD1222 were seropositive at baseline.

This CDR3 is 15 amino acids long. Trimming at V came to 5 bases and at J to 4 bases, leaving 6 bases not matched to a gene. CDR1 is SGHTA, CDR2 FQGTGA, per germline. A remark on this clone: Its antigen is undetermined.

The method was immunoSEQ multiplex PCR; TCRdb's version includes in-frame clones alone and lacks a portion of them. This table holds about 150,000 clones, around 90% found once. The receptor comes from an adult in good health. Sequenced here: peripheral blood, sampled on day 0 of AZD1222 vaccination. The chain has TRBV7-3 and TRBJ2-1; 9 positions match TRBD2. CDR3 nucleotides: TGTGCCAGCAGCCCCAAGAGCGGGGGGTACAATGAGCAGTTCTTC. Protein product: CASSPKSGGYNEQFF.